This is a list of T cell receptor beta chains from one sample in a study of shared clonotypes between healthy human individuals. Data came from immunoSEQ multiplex PCR; TCRdb stores just in-frame clones and leaves some out. The sample contains about 2.4 million clones, just over 90% of which appear only once. The specimen was naive CD4+ T cells sorted from blood. These TCRs come from a man younger than 35 in good health. CDR3s include the opening cysteine and the closing phenylalanine or tryptophan. The D gene is left open where the match is weak. Clone size is shown for a subset of rows, as once, few, many or a class of expanded clone.

J	size	D	V	CDR3	DNA
TRBJ2-3	-	TRBD2	TRBV5-1	CASAGGPAADTQYF	TGCGCCAGTGCGGGAGGGCCCGCGGCAGATACGCAGTATTTT
TRBJ1-2	-	-	TRBV30	CAWIRQGLDYGYTF	TGTGCCTGGATCCGGCAGGGGCTTGACTATGGCTACACCTTC
TRBJ2-3	-	-	TRBV7-9	CASSFSAVGTDTQYF	TGTGCCAGCAGCTTCTCAGCGGTGGGGACAGATACGCAGTATTTT
TRBJ2-3	-	-	TRBV2	CASKLGHTDTQYF	TGTGCCAGCAAGCTAGGGCACACAGATACGCAGTATTTT
TRBJ1-6	-	-	TRBV28	CASSLGGTVGSPLHF	TGTGCCAGCAGTTTAGGGGGGACCGTCGGGTCACCCCTCCACTTT
TRBJ2-7	once	TRBD1	TRBV5-1	CASSPRTGSSYEQYF	TGCGCCAGCAGCCCACGGACAGGGAGCTCCTACGAGCAGTACTTC
TRBJ2-7	-	TRBD1	TRBV10-3	CAISDPGQGLYEQYF	TGTGCCATCAGTGACCCGGGACAGGGGTTGTACGAGCAGTACTTC
TRBJ2-2	-	-	TRBV5-1	CASSLPDGYTGELFF	TGCGCCAGCAGCCTACCGGACGGGTACACCGGGGAGCTGTTTTTT
TRBJ2-7	-	-	TRBV7-6	CASSLGSPGPLNLYEQYF	TGTGCCAGCAGCTTAGGGTCTCCGGGACCTCTAAACCTCTACGAGCAGTACTTC
TRBJ2-2	once	TRBD1	TRBV15	CATSRGTGTGELFF	TGTGCCACCAGCAGAGGGACAGGGACCGGGGAGCTGTTTTTT
TRBJ2-5	-	-	TRBV5-6	CASSLIRFLGEATQYF	TGTGCCAGCAGCTTAATAAGGTTCTTGGGAGAAGCGACCCAGTACTTC
TRBJ1-2	once	-	TRBV5-6	CASSLVGEGDYGYTF	TGTGCCAGCAGCTTGGTGGGGGAAGGGGACTATGGCTACACCTTC
TRBJ1-6	once	TRBD1	TRBV5-5	CASSLGDRGLWSPLHF	TGTGCCAGCAGCTTGGGGGACAGGGGGCTTTGGTCACCCCTCCACTTT
TRBJ1-1	-	TRBD1	TRBV9	CASSVGGQLNTEAFF	TGTGCCAGCAGCGTGGGGGGACAGTTGAACACTGAAGCTTTCTTT
TRBJ2-7	-	-	TRBV6-5	CASSRGTPSYEQYF	TGTGCCAGCAGCCGCGGGACACCCTCCTACGAGCAGTACTTC
TRBJ2-1	-	-	TRBV2	CASGAYNEQFF	TGTGCCAGCGGCGCCTACAATGAGCAGTTCTTC
TRBJ1-5	-	-	TRBV11-1	CASSPGGDQPQHF	TGTGCCAGCAGCCCGGGTGGAGATCAGCCCCAGCATTTT
TRBJ2-3	-	-	TRBV7-2	CASSPGQSTDTQYF	TGTGCCAGCAGCCCCGGCCAAAGCACAGATACGCAGTATTTT
TRBJ1-1	few	-	TRBV5-4	CASSSGVMNTEAFF	TGTGCCAGCAGCTCCGGGGTAATGAACACTGAAGCTTTCTTT
TRBJ2-1	-	-	TRBV6-6	CASTPAGLISYNEQFF	TGTGCCAGCACCCCGGCAGGCCTTATCTCCTACAATGAGCAGTTCTTC
TRBJ2-7	-	-	TRBV7-8	CASSARDTSYEQYF	TGTGCCAGCAGCGCCCGGGACACCTCCTACGAGCAGTACTTC
TRBJ1-3	-	-	TRBV7-9	CASSLVGFGNTIYF	TGTGCCAGCAGCTTAGTGGGGTTCGGAAACACCATATATTTT
TRBJ1-5	-	-	TRBV7-9	CASSRTGNSNQPQHF	TGTGCCAGCAGTCGTACAGGAAATAGCAATCAGCCCCAGCATTTT
TRBJ1-5	once	-	TRBV15	CATSSGRFLVANQPQHF	TGTGCCACCAGCAGCGGGAGGTTCCTTGTAGCCAATCAGCCCCAGCATTTT
TRBJ2-7	-	TRBD1	TRBV6-6	CASGRDRVPYEQYF	TGTGCCAGCGGCCGGGACAGGGTGCCGTACGAGCAGTACTTC
TRBJ2-1	-	TRBD1	TRBV6-5	CASSRDRGHEQFF	TGTGCCAGCAGCCGCGACAGGGGGCATGAGCAGTTCTTC
TRBJ2-5	-	-	TRBV7-7	CASSWTAQETQYF	TGTGCTAGCAGCTGGACAGCCCAAGAGACCCAGTACTTC
TRBJ2-3	-	TRBD2	TRBV5-1	CASSLGGSGDTQYF	TGCGCCAGCAGCTTGGGCGGGAGCGGCGATACGCAGTATTTT
TRBJ2-3	-	-	TRBV7-2	CASSFFGGPTDTQYF	TGTGCCAGCAGCTTTTTTGGCGGACCCACAGATACGCAGTATTTT
TRBJ2-1	-	-	TRBV5-1	CASSTRKGSGNEQFF	TGCGCCAGCAGCACGAGGAAGGGGAGTGGAAATGAGCAGTTCTTC
TRBJ2-1	-	-	TRBV10-1	CASSVRRGPYNEQFF	TGCGCCAGCAGTGTCCGCAGGGGACCCTACAATGAGCAGTTCTTC
TRBJ2-3	-	-	TRBV6-5	CASRPLAGHTQYF	TGTGCCAGCAGGCCCCTAGCCGGTCATACGCAGTATTTT
TRBJ2-7	-	TRBD2	TRBV6-5	CASSRTSGAYEQYF	TGTGCCAGCAGTCGGACTAGCGGCGCCTACGAGCAGTACTTC
TRBJ2-4	-	-	TRBV14	CASSQSQDVKNIQYF	TGTGCCAGCAGCCAGTCTCAGGATGTCAAAAACATTCAGTACTTC
TRBJ1-3	-	-	TRBV5-4	CASSSGQGNTIYF	TGTGCCAGCAGCTCTGGACAGGGAAACACCATATATTTT
TRBJ1-4	-	TRBD1	TRBV14	CASRRAGGGEKLFF	TGTGCCAGCAGGCGAGCAGGGGGCGGTGAAAAACTGTTTTTT
TRBJ1-5	-	-	TRBV19	CASSIESGRVATRQDQPQHF	TGTGCCAGTAGTATAGAATCGGGTCGGGTCGCTACCCGTCAAGATCAGCCCCAGCATTTT
TRBJ2-7	-	-	TRBV5-4	CASSRTVEDLEQYF	TGTGCCAGCAGCCGGACTGTCGAGGATCTCGAGCAGTACTTC
TRBJ1-5	-	TRBD1	TRBV2	CASSGDRGPNQPQHF	TGTGCCAGCAGTGGGGACAGGGGTCCTAATCAGCCCCAGCATTTT
TRBJ2-5	-	TRBD2	TRBV2	CASSLLAGGVETQYF	TGTGCCAGCAGTCTTCTAGCGGGGGGTGTCGAGACCCAGTACTTC
TRBJ2-3	-	TRBD1	TRBV2	CASSLRDRGRDTQYF	TGTGCCAGCAGCCTCCGGGACAGGGGGCGGGATACGCAGTATTTT
TRBJ1-5	-	TRBD1	TRBV6-1	CASSVRTGGNQPQHF	TGTGCCAGCAGTGTTCGGACAGGGGGCAATCAGCCCCAGCATTTT
TRBJ2-1	-	-	TRBV9	CASSAADWYNEQFF	TGTGCCAGCAGCGCCGCGGACTGGTACAATGAGCAGTTCTTC
TRBJ2-1	-	TRBD2	TRBV5-1	CASSLVGLVSREQFF	TGCGCCAGCAGCTTGGTGGGACTAGTCAGTCGTGAGCAGTTCTTC
TRBJ2-7	-	-	TRBV7-2	CASSPGQLYEQYF	TGTGCCAGCAGCCCCGGGCAGCTCTACGAGCAGTACTTC
TRBJ2-3	-	TRBD2	TRBV19	CASSIGTSGRPDTQYF	TGTGCCAGTAGTATCGGGACTAGCGGGAGGCCCGATACGCAGTATTTT
TRBJ1-2	-	-	TRBV28	CASNRDRANYGYTF	TGTGCCAGCAATCGGGACCGAGCTAACTATGGCTACACCTTC
TRBJ2-5	once	TRBD2	TRBV15	CATSGGLFQETQYF	TGTGCCACCAGCGGGGGACTATTCCAAGAGACCCAGTACTTC
TRBJ2-7	-	TRBD1	TRBV10-1	CASSEGTGGYEQYF	TGCGCCAGCAGTGAGGGGACAGGGGGCTACGAGCAGTACTTC
TRBJ2-1	-	-	TRBV14	CASSPSRFHEQFF	TGTGCCAGCAGCCCTTCTAGGTTCCATGAGCAGTTCTTC
TRBJ1-4	-	TRBD1	TRBV27	CASSFLIDRAAPTNEKLFF	TGTGCCAGCAGTTTCCTTATCGACAGGGCGGCCCCAACTAATGAAAAACTGTTTTTT
TRBJ2-5	once	-	TRBV5-1	CASSLVLAQETQYF	TGCGCCAGCAGCTTGGTCTTGGCACAAGAGACCCAGTACTTC
TRBJ2-1	-	-	TRBV18	CASSPGLGGSDEQFF	TGTGCCAGCTCACCAGGCCTGGGGGGTAGCGATGAGCAGTTCTTC
TRBJ1-5	-	-	TRBV7-2	CASSFGSQGNQPQHF	TGTGCCAGCAGCTTTGGATCTCAAGGCAATCAGCCCCAGCATTTT
TRBJ2-7	-	-	TRBV5-1	CASSLDTGQAYEQYF	TGCGCCAGCAGCTTGGATACGGGGCAAGCCTACGAGCAGTACTTC
TRBJ2-7	-	TRBD1	TRBV15	CATSRGTGGIYEQYF	TGTGCCACCAGCAGAGGGACAGGGGGAATATACGAGCAGTACTTC
TRBJ2-7	-	TRBD1	TRBV18	CASSPRGGPYEQYF	TGTGCCAGCTCCCCTAGAGGGGGCCCGTACGAGCAGTACTTC
TRBJ2-3	-	-	TRBV9	CASSVSFIFTDTQYF	TGTGCCAGCAGCGTATCGTTCATATTCACAGATACGCAGTATTTT